The next 25 T cell receptor beta chains were all read from a single sample in a study of T cells after posttransplantation cyclophosphamide. Generated by immunoSEQ multiplex PCR, the TCRdb table keeps only in-frame clones and is missing some. The profile shows roughly 12,000 clones, about 95% of them singletons. Input material: naive CD8+ T cells sorted from PBMCs. All receptors derive from a man aged 25-45 years in good health and a related stem cell transplant donor.

The chain uses TRBV11-2 and TRBJ2-1; maybe TRBD1 (5 bases). V shed 5 bases and J shed 6 bases, with 17 bases lying between them. The germline CDR1 and CDR2 sequences are SGHAT and FQNNGV. The length of the CDR3 is 15 residues. The CDR3 nucleotides are TGTGCCAGCAGCAACCCTATCAAGGGGTTCAATGAGCAGTTCTTC. It translates to CASSNPIKGFNEQFF.

The CDR3 region is CASSSRDRAYGYTF. CDR3 DNA sequence: TGTGCCAGCAGCTCCCGGGACAGAGCCTATGGCTACACCTTC. The V gene is TRBV5-5, the J gene TRBJ1-2, with 7 bases lining up with TRBD1. J was trimmed by 4 bases and V by 3 bases; bases with no gene match: 6. Germline V gene data show CDR1 as SGHKS and CDR2 as YYEKEE (reference sequence). The CDR3 consists of 14 residues.

The chain combines TRBV9 with TRBJ1-3, with TRBD1 identical over 7 bases. Germline V gives CDR1 SGDLS, CDR2 YYNGEE. The length of the CDR3 is 14 residues. The ends lost 3 bases at V and 8 bases at J; junction bases unmatched: 8. The CDR3 spells CASSAKGAMDTIYF. The DNA of the CDR3 is TGTGCCAGCAGCGCTAAGGGGGCGATGGACACCATATATTTT.

The V and J genes are TRBV11-2 and TRBJ2-4; weak D call: TRBD2 (7 bases). V dropped 1 base and J dropped 3 bases, with 13 bases sitting between them. CDR1 is SGHAT and CDR2 is FQNNGV in the germline V gene. The CDR3 has 16 residues. CDR3 sequence reads: CASSLGEGGGKNIQYF. As DNA, the CDR3 is TGTGCCAGCAGCTTAGGAGAAGGGGGGGGCAAAAACATTCAGTACTTC.

This chain links TRBV5-4 with TRBJ2-7; TRBD1 agrees at 10 bases. V shed 4 bases, J shed 6 bases, and the junction held 10 bases outside the gene matches. This CDR3 region has 15 residues. Germline V gene data show CDR1 as SGHNT and CDR2 as YYREEE (reference sequence). This CDR3 reads CASSRFGQGELEQYF. CDR3 nucleotides: TGTGCCAGCAGCCGCTTCGGACAGGGGGAGCTCGAGCAGTACTTC.

V gene TRBV15 combines with J gene TRBJ2-7, with 9 positions matching TRBD2. The CDR3 has 16 amino acids. Per the germline V gene, CDR1 is LNHNV and CDR2 is YYDKDF (reference sequence). The ends lost 0 bases at V and 2 bases at J; junction bases unmatched: 5. The CDR3 is CATSRDPSGEAYEQYF. The CDR3 region has the DNA TGTGCCACCAGCAGAGATCCTAGCGGGGAGGCCTACGAGCAGTACTTC. Looking up the rest from reference TRBV15 and TRBJ2-7 gives the full variable domain: DAMVIQNPRYQVTQFGKPVTLSCSQTLNHNVMYWYQQKSSQAPKLLFHYYDKDFNNEADTPDNFQSRRPNTSFCFLDIRSPGLGDTAMYLCATSRDPSGEAYEQYFGPGTRLTVT.

The gene calls are TRBV20-1 and TRBJ1-2; D uncertain. Germline V lookup: CDR1 DFQATT, CDR2 SNEGSKA (reference sequence). Between the trimmed V and J ends, which lost 7 bases and 5 bases, there was a span of 8 bases. The CDR3 contains 10 residues. The CDR3 sequence: CSVREYGYTF. In nucleotides, the CDR3 is TGCAGTGTGAGGGAATATGGCTACACCTTC.

This chain links TRBV6-1 with TRBJ2-1; D gene uncertain. V was shortened by 4 bases and J by 4 bases, with 14 bases between the two germline ends. Germline lookup yields CDR1 MNHNS and CDR2 SASEGT. This CDR3 is 15 amino acids long. The CDR3 DNA is TGTGCCAGCAGTGCCCCTATCTCTCCTTACAATGAGCAGTTCTTC. Its translation: CASSAPISPYNEQFF.

The chain employs TRBV7-9 and TRBJ2-7; D uncertain. The CDR3 has 13 residues. V gave up 1 base and J gave up 7 bases, with 11 bases separating them. Germline V gene data show CDR1 as SEHNR and CDR2 as FQNEAQ (reference sequence). The CDR3 sequence: CASSLVQAEEQYF. The CDR3 DNA follows: TGTGCCAGCAGCTTAGTCCAGGCAGAGGAGCAGTACTTC.

The count of this clone is one. This chain uses TRBV10-3 with TRBJ2-5; D is perhaps TRBD1 (5 bases). V lost 8 bases and J lost 5, with 15 bases in between. Germline lookup yields CDR1 ENHRY and CDR2 SYGVKD. The CDR3 runs 13 residues. The CDR3 here is CAIGARGGETQYF. CDR3 DNA sequence: TGTGCCATCGGGGCCCGAGGCGGCGAGACCCAGTACTTC.

CDR3 in amino acids: CASSEARGQGPYF. The CDR3 DNA reads as TGTGCCAGCAGTGAAGCGAGGGGACAGGGGCCGTACTTC. The chain carries TRBV2 and TRBJ2-4; the match to TRBD1 covers 10 bases. The CDR3 length is 13 residues. Germline values: CDR1 SNHLY, CDR2 FYNNEI. V trimming: 0 bases; J trimming: 15 bases; junction bases outside the gene matches: 5.

The gene calls are TRBV11-2 and TRBJ2-7, with D maybe TRBD2 (5 bases). The V end was cut by 0 bases, the J end by 2 bases, with 11 bases between. CDR1 SGHAT and CDR2 FQNNGV come from the germline V gene. The length of the CDR3 is 15 residues. The CDR3 nucleotides are TGTGCCAGCAGCTTAGATCCGGGAATAACCTACGAGCAGTACTTC. Encoded protein: CASSLDPGITYEQYF.

This clone was seen only once. This chain joins TRBV10-3 and TRBJ1-1; TRBD1 might be the D (6 bases). Germline V lookup: CDR1 ENHRY, CDR2 SYGVKD. Trimming took 2 bases from V and 4 from J, leaving 11 bases between them. There are 14 residues in the CDR3. CDR3 protein: CAISEEQGSTEAFF. CDR3 bases: TGTGCCATCAGTGAGGAACAGGGTAGCACTGAAGCTTTCTTT.

For this clone: The germline gene is not matched at one end of the junction; a read error may be the cause. The chain is built from TRBV4-3 and TRBJ2-3; D perhaps matches TRBD2 (6 bases). The germline CDR1 and CDR2 sequences are LGHNA and YSLEER. This CDR3 is built from 15 residues. Here the CDR3 reads CAGSQRLGGTDTQYF. The DNA of the CDR3 is TGCGCCGGCAGCCAACGACTAGGTGGCACAGATACGCAGTATTTT.

The chain has TRBV11-2 and TRBJ2-2; unclear D gene. The CDR3 contains 12 residues. The ends were cut back, 3 bases at V and 10 bases at J, with 9 bases in the middle. Germline assignment: CDR1 SGHAT and CDR2 FQNNGV. The CDR3: CASSLVGLELFF. DNA for the CDR3: TGTGCCAGCAGCTTGGTGGGCCTGGAGCTGTTTTTT.

This chain uses TRBV11-3 with TRBJ2-7; 7 bases align to TRBD1. The junction had 5 bases not matched to a gene; V was cut back by 0 bases and J by 3 bases. Germline-derived CDR1 and CDR2 are SGHNT and YENEEA. The CDR3 consists of 15 residues. The CDR3 sequence is CASSLEGGLSYEQYF. The CDR3 nucleotides read TGTGCCAGCAGCTTAGAAGGGGGCCTAAGCTACGAGCAGTACTTC.

The genes are TRBV25-1 and TRBJ1-1; D is ambiguous. V was trimmed by 3 bases and J by 5 bases, leaving 7 bases between them. Germline V lookup: CDR1 MGHDK, CDR2 SYGVNS. The CDR3 is 12 residues long. The CDR3 region has the DNA TGTGCCAGCAGTGACCTCGGGACTGAAGCTTTCTTT. This gives the protein CASSDLGTEAFF.

The V gene is TRBV4-1, the J gene TRBJ1-2; possibly TRBD1 for D (5 bases). Per germline, CDR1 MGHRA and CDR2 YSYEKL. The V and J ends lost 1 base and 2 bases respectively, with 14 bases between them. CDR3 length: 16 residues. The CDR3 region is CASSQASGAKNYGYTF. The CDR3 DNA reads as TGCGCCAGCAGCCAAGCCTCTGGGGCGAAGAACTATGGCTACACCTTC.

The V gene is TRBV27, the J gene TRBJ2-2, with TRBD1 identical over 7 bases. Looked up from germline, CDR1 is MNHEY and CDR2 is SMNVEV (reference sequence). The CDR3 contains 16 residues. With V trimmed by 5 bases and J by 3 bases, 9 bases remained unmatched. The CDR3 bases are TGTGCCAGCAGTCATTCGACAGGGTGGGACACCGGGGAGCTGTTTTTT. Its protein is CASSHSTGWDTGELFF.

The chain joins TRBV11-1 to TRBJ2-7; TRBD1 aligns across 9 bases. J was trimmed by 2 bases and V by 1 base; bases with no gene match: 0. The length of the CDR3 is 14 residues. Germline lookup yields CDR1 SGHAT and CDR2 FQDESV (reference sequence). CDR3 sequence: CASSLGQGAYEQYF. The CDR3 DNA reads as TGTGCCAGCAGCTTAGGACAGGGGGCCTACGAGCAGTACTTC. The full variable domain, rest sourced from reference TRBV11-1 and TRBJ2-7, is EAEVAQSPRYKITEKSQAVAFWCDPISGHATLYWYRQILGQGPELLVQFQDESVVDDSQLPKDRFSAERLKGVDSTLKIQPAELGDSAMYLCASSLGQGAYEQYFGPGTRLTVT.

This clone was recorded only once. The rearrangement joins TRBV5-4 to TRBJ1-1, with 11 nucleotides matching TRBD1. Germline V gene lookup returns CDR1 SGHNT and CDR2 YYREEE (reference sequence). This CDR3 spans 16 amino acids. V gave up 4 bases and J gave up 4 bases; unmatched junction bases: 9. The CDR3 coding sequence is TGTGCCAGCAGCCTAGGGACAGGGGGATGGGGCACTGAAGCTTTCTTT. Translation gives CASSLGTGGWGTEAFF.

This sequence joins TRBV5-1 and TRBJ2-1; D is uncertain. The V and J ends lost 0 bases and 0 bases respectively, with 13 bases between them. The CDR3 has 17 residues. Per the germline V gene, CDR1 is SGHRS and CDR2 is YFSETQ. For the CDR3, the DNA is TGCGCCAGCAGCTTGGACGCCCAACCCAGCTCCTACAATGAGCAGTTCTTC. Protein sequence: CASSLDAQPSSYNEQFF.

V is TRBV7-8 and J is TRBJ2-5, with 8 nucleotides matching TRBD2. CDR1 is SGHVS and CDR2 is FQNEAQ in the germline V gene. The V gene end was trimmed by 10 bases and the J gene end by 5 bases; junction bases not matched to a gene: 3. The CDR3 extends over 11 amino acids. The CDR3 DNA reads as TGTGCCACCTCGGGGGGGGAGACCCAGTACTTC. Encoded protein: CATSGGETQYF.

The chain recombines TRBV4-1 with TRBJ1-1; a weak D match, TRBD1 (5 bases). Per germline, CDR1 MGHRA and CDR2 YSYEKL. V was pared by 5 bases and J by 1 base, with 8 bases between. The CDR3 is 13 amino acids. The CDR3 sequence is CASSSTGNTEAFF. The CDR3 region has the DNA TGCGCCAGCAGCTCTACAGGGAACACTGAAGCTTTCTTT.

The V gene is TRBV4-3, the J gene TRBJ1-3, with no clear D. Trimming took 0 bases from V and 0 from J, leaving 18 bases between them. The V gene's germline CDR1 is LGHNA and CDR2 YSLEER. The CDR3 runs to 19 residues. The CDR3 loop is CASSQDLYRNLPSGNTIYF. CDR3 DNA sequence: TGCGCCAGCAGCCAAGACCTATACCGAAACCTTCCCTCTGGAAACACCATATATTTT.